This TCR beta chain comes out of a study of blood T cell repertoires in COVID-19. Study overall: COVID-19 samples collected from the United States, Italy and Spain covered acute and convalescent phases. In each case, the material was cDNA or gDNA derived from T cells, B-cell-depleted T cells, or PBMCs.

Under the authors' procedure: How many nucleated cells were present was estimated from reference gene primer amplification. The method was immunoSEQ multiplex PCR; TCRdb's version includes in-frame clones alone and lacks a portion of them. That table gives V, J and clone size, and the DNA gave D and trimming. The sample has fewer than 400,000 clones; roughly 85% are singletons. The CDR3 contains 14 residues. Trimming pared 4 bases from V and 4 bases from J, leaving 13 bases between. Germline-derived CDR1 and CDR2 are ENHRY and SYGVKD. This sequence originates from a woman under 30 with acute or convalescent COVID-19. Sequenced sample: peripheral blood. This chain joins TRBV10-3 and TRBJ1-1; D uncertain. The CDR3: CAISALPEGTEAFF. DNA for the CDR3: TGTGCCATCAGTGCCCTCCCCGAGGGCACTGAAGCTTTCTTT.